These 12 T cell receptor beta chains were all obtained from the same sample, sequenced in a study of blood T cells in healthy people across ages. A second PCR, run for about 7 to 11 cycles, used a sample-barcoded 5' primer plus a J-beta primer mix. Each CDR3 protein is one row after TCRdb ran MiXCR on the 5' RACE reads. Here the sample spans roughly 1 million distinct CDR3 sequences, approximately 26% being singletons. This sample was also put to use in a study of T cells of mothers and their children.

Sequencing used blood. These receptors were obtained from a girl aged 2 to 10 in good health.

This clonotype turned up a few times. The V gene is TRBV20-1, the J gene TRBJ2-7; D may be TRBD1 or TRBD2 (5 bases each). The V gene lost 6 bases and the J gene lost 0 bases, with 18 bases spanning the gap. The CDR3 has 15 amino acids. Germline lookup yields CDR1 DFQATT and CDR2 SNEGSKA (reference sequence). The CDR3 DNA reads as TGCAGTGCCCCCGAGAGGGGCCTTAGCTCCTACGAGCAGTACTTC. Its protein is CSAPERGLSSYEQYF.

V and J are TRBV20-1 and TRBJ1-2; no firm D call. V shed 5 bases and J shed 4 bases, with 14 bases lying between them. The germline V gene encodes CDR1 DFQATT and CDR2 SNEGSKA (reference sequence). The length of the CDR3 is 13 residues. This CDR3 is CSAGPDLAYGYTF. For the CDR3, the DNA is TGCAGTGCTGGCCCAGACCTAGCCTATGGCTACACCTTC.

The chain couples TRBV5-1 to TRBJ2-1, with a possible D match to TRBD2 (6 bases). Between the trimmed V and J ends, which lost 3 bases and 7 bases, there was a span of 11 bases. Germline CDR1 reads SGHRS; CDR2 reads YFSETQ. The CDR3 has 13 residues. The CDR3 bases are TGCGCCAGCAGCTCGGAGGGGATAAATGAGCAGTTCTTC. It translates to CASSSEGINEQFF.

This clonotype was picked up a small number of times. This chain connects TRBV4-3 to TRBJ1-4, with no clear D. CDR3 length: 13 residues. Per germline, CDR1 LGHNA and CDR2 YSLEER. V lost 4 bases and J 8 bases, leaving 11 bases between the germline ends. The CDR3 region is CASSPHVGEKLFF. CDR3 bases: TGCGCCAGCAGCCCCCATGTCGGAGAAAAACTGTTTTTT.

Only a few counts were recorded for this clonotype. This sequence joins TRBV20-1 and TRBJ2-5; perhaps TRBD1 as D (6 bases). The ends were cut back, 5 bases at V and 8 bases at J, with 15 bases in the middle. Germline lookup yields CDR1 DFQATT and CDR2 SNEGSKA (reference sequence). This CDR3 is 12 amino acids long. The CDR3 coding sequence is TGCAGTGCTGTCCCAGGGGATAGAACCCAGTACTTC. It translates to CSAVPGDRTQYF.

The genes are TRBV20-1 and TRBJ2-5; maybe TRBD2 (5 bases). The DNA matches TRBJ2-7 better at its end, which makes the J call doubtful. The CDR3 spans 12 residues. Germline assignment: CDR1 DFQATT and CDR2 SNEGSKA (reference sequence). The CDR3 DNA sequence: TGCAGTGCTAGTTTTAGCGAATACGAGCAGTACTTC. This encodes CSASFSEYEQYF.

The chain recombines TRBV5-1 with TRBJ1-1; the match to TRBD1 covers 7 bases. The trim removed 3 bases at V and 1 base at J, leaving 6 bases unmatched. The CDR3 has 15 residues. Germline V gene data show CDR1 as SGHRS and CDR2 as YFSETQ. CDR3 amino acids: CASSWGQSGNTEAFF. In nucleotides, the CDR3 is TGCGCCAGCAGCTGGGGACAGTCGGGGAACACTGAAGCTTTCTTT.

The chain recombines TRBV11-2 with TRBJ1-1; possible D gene TRBD1, 6 bases. CDR1 and CDR2 from the germline V gene are SGHAT and FQNNGV. This CDR3 has 22 amino acids. V lost 2 bases and J 0 bases, leaving 31 bases between the germline ends. CDR3 amino acids: CASSLIFLVAGAPFTMNTEAFF. The CDR3 DNA reads TGTGCCAGCAGCTTAATCTTTTTGGTCGCGGGGGCCCCTTTTACCATGAACACTGAAGCTTTCTTT.

This clonotype appeared a few times. The chain is built from TRBV3-1 and TRBJ2-7; D remains unclear. Germline CDR1 is LGHDT and CDR2 is YNNKEL (reference sequence). The V end lost 2 bases, the J end lost 7 bases, and 12 bases lay between the germline ends. The CDR3 is 13 amino acids. The DNA of the CDR3 is TGTGCCAGCAGCCAAACCTCGGGCGGAGAGCAGTACTTC. Residues: CASSQTSGGEQYF.

The rearrangement uses TRBV29-1 and TRBJ2-5; possibly TRBD1 or TRBD2 for D (5 bases each). V was shortened by 5 bases and J by 5 bases, with 18 bases between the two germline ends. Germline-derived CDR1 and CDR2 are SQVTM and ANQGSEA. The CDR3 sequence is 14 residues long. CDR3 in DNA: TGCAGCGTTTCCACCGGGACCAAGCTGGAGACCCAGTACTTC. Residues: CSVSTGTKLETQYF.

This chain links TRBV7-9 with TRBJ1-4, with 8 bases lining up with TRBD1. From germline, CDR1 is SEHNR and CDR2 FQNEAQ (reference sequence). V shed 4 bases, J shed 12 bases, and the junction held 10 bases outside the gene matches. This CDR3 spans 14 amino acids. CDR3: CASSYGPTGGELFF. The DNA for the CDR3 is TGTGCCAGCAGCTACGGACCCACAGGGGGGGAACTGTTTTTT.

This chain joins TRBV29-1 and TRBJ2-5; TRBD2 agrees at 12 bases. The DNA end lines up better with TRBJ2-1; the J call may be wrong. The CDR3 has 12 residues. Germline V gene data show CDR1 as SQVTM and CDR2 as ANQGSEA. CDR3: CSVVTSGREQFF. CDR3 DNA sequence: TGCAGCGTTGTTACTAGCGGGAGGGAGCAGTTCTTC.